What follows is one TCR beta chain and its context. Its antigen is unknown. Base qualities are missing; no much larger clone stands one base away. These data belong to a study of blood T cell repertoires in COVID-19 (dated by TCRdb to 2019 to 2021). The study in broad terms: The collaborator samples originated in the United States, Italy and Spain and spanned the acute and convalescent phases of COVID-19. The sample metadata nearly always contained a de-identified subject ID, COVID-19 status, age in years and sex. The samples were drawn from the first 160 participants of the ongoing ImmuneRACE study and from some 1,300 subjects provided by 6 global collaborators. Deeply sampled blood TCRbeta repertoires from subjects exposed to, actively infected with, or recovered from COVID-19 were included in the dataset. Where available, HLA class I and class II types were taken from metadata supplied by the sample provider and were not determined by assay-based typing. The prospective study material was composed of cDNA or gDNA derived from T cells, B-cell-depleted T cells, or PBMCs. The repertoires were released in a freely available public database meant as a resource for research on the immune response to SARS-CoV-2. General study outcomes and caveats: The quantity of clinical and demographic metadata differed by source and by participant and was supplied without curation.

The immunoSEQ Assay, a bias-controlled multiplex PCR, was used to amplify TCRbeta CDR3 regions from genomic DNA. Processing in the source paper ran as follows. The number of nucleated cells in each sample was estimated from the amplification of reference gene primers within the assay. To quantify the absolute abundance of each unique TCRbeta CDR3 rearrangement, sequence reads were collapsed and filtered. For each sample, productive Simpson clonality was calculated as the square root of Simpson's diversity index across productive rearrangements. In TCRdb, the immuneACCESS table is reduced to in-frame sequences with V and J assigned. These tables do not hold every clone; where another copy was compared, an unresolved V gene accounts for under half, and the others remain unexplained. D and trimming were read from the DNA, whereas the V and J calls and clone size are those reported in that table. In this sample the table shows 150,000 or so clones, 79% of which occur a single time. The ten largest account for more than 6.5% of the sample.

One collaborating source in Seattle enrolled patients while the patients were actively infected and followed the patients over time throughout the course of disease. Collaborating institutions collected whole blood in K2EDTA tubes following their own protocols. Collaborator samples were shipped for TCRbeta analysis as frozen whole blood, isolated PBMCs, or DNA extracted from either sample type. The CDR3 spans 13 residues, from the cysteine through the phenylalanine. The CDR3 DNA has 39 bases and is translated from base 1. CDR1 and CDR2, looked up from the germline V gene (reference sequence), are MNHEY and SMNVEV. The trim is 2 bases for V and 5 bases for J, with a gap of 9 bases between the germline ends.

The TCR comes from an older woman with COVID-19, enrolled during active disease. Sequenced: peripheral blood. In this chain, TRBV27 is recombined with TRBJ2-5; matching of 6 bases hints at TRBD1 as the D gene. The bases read TGTGCCAGCAGTTTACAGGGGCGGGAGACCCAGTACTTC. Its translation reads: CASSLQGRETQYF.